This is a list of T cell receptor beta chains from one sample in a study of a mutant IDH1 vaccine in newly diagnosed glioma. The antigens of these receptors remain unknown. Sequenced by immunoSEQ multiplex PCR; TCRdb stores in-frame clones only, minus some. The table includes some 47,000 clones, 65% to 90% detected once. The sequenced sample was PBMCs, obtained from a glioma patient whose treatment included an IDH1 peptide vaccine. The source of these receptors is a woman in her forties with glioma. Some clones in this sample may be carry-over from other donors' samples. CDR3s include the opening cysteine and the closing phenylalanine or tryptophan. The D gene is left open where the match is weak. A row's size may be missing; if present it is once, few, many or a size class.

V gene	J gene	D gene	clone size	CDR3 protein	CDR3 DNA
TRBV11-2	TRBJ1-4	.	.	CASSHITGSAEKLFF	TGTGCCAGCAGCCACATTACAGGGTCGGCTGAAAAACTGTTTTTT
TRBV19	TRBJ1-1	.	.	CASSWGRTTYEAFF	TGTGCCAGTAGTTGGGGTCGGACAACTTATGAAGCTTTCTTT
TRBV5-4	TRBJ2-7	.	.	CASSSGGLPYEQYF	TGTGCCAGCAGCTCAGGAGGCCTACCCTACGAGCAGTACTTC
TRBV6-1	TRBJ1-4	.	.	CASEVDRGHEKLFF	TGTGCCAGTGAGGTTGACAGAGGACACGAAAAACTGTTTTTT
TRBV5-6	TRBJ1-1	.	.	CASNFGGWNTEAFF	TGTGCCAGCAACTTCGGGGGCTGGAACACTGAAGCTTTCTTT
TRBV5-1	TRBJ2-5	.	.	CASSLQGPPETQYF	TGCGCCAGCAGCCTACAGGGACCCCCGGAGACCCAGTACTTC
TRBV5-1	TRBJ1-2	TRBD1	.	CASSWGDRGDYGYTF	TGCGCCAGCAGCTGGGGGGACAGGGGAGACTATGGCTACACCTTC
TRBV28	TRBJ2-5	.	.	CASSITGALQETQYF	TGTGCCAGCAGCATCACAGGAGCCTTACAAGAGACCCAGTACTTC
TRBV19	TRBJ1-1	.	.	CASSTVLNTEAFF	TGTGCCAGTAGTACGGTGTTGAACACTGAAGCTTTCTTT
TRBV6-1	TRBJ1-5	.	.	CASSEASGFGTSQHF	TGTGCCAGCAGTGAAGCCTCCGGCTTTGGCACGTCCCAGCATTTT
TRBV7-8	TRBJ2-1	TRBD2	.	CASGLEHNEQFF	TGTGCCAGCGGACTAGAGCACAATGAGCAGTTCTTC
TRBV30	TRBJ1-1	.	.	CAWKTGSHEAFF	TGTGCCTGGAAGACTGGATCGCATGAAGCTTTCTTT
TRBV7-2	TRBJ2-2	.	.	CASSPLGVELFF	TGTGCCAGCAGCCCTCTGGGTGTGGAGCTGTTTTTT
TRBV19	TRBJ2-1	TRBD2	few	CASSISGGAGREQFF	TGTGCCAGTAGTATCAGCGGGGGGGCCGGGCGCGAGCAGTTCTTC
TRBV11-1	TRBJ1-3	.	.	CASSSDNGNTIYF	TGTGCCAGCAGCTCCGACAATGGAAACACCATATATTTT
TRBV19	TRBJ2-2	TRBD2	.	CATSRAGAHTGELFF	TGTGCCACGTCCCGAGCGGGAGCGCACACCGGGGAGCTGTTTTTT
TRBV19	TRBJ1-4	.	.	CASSISTNEKLFF	TGTGCCAGTAGTATATCAACTAATGAAAAACTGTTTTTT
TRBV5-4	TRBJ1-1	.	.	CASSGELGNTEAFF	TGTGCCAGCAGCGGGGAGCTCGGTAACACTGAAGCTTTCTTT
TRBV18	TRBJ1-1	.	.	CASSLGSNTEAFF	TGTGCCAGCTCACTCGGGTCTAACACTGAAGCTTTCTTT
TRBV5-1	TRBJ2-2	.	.	CASSGDGGPGELFF	TGCGCCAGCAGCGGGGACGGGGGCCCGGGGGAGCTGTTTTTT
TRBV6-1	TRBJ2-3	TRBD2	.	CASSEARLGGARDTQYF	TGTGCCAGCAGTGAAGCGCGTCTCGGGGGGGCCAGGGATACGCAGTATTTT
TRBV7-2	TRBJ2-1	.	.	CASTIYGGSYNEQFF	TGTGCCAGCACCATTTACGGGGGATCCTACAATGAGCAGTTCTTC
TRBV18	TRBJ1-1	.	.	CASSPPGQNEAFF	TGTGCCAGCTCACCACCGGGGCAGAATGAAGCTTTCTTT
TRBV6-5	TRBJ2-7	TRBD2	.	CASRSISGASYEQYF	TGTGCCAGCAGGTCAATAAGCGGGGCATCCTACGAGCAGTACTTC
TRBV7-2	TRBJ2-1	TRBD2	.	CASSTGTSGYGHEQFF	TGTGCCAGCAGCACCGGGACTAGCGGATACGGCCATGAGCAGTTCTTC
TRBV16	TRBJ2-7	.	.	CASSSHFEQYF	TGTGCCAGCAGCTCCCACTTCGAGCAGTACTTC
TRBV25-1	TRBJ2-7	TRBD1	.	CASRRGDRVGQYF	TGTGCCAGCCGTCGTGGGGACAGGGTCGGGCAGTACTTC
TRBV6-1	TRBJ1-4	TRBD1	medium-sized	CASSEVSGGEKLFF	TGTGCCAGCAGTGAGGTCTCAGGGGGTGAAAAACTGTTTTTT
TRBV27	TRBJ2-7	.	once	CASPDGGARLGEQYF	TGTGCCAGCCCCGACGGCGGGGCGCGGCTTGGCGAGCAGTACTTC
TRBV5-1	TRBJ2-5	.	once	CASSLSAGETQYF	TGCGCCAGCAGCTTGTCAGCGGGAGAGACCCAGTACTTC
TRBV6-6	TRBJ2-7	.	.	CAIQQGLFYEQYF	TGTGCCATTCAACAGGGTTTATTCTACGAGCAGTACTTC
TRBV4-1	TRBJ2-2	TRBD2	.	CASSQDRLAATGELFF	TGCGCCAGCAGCCAAGATCGACTAGCAGCCACCGGGGAGCTGTTTTTT
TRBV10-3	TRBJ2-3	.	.	CAITGASTDTQYF	TGTGCCATCACAGGGGCCTCCACAGATACGCAGTATTTT
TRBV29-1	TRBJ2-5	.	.	CSVEARENQETQYF	TGCAGCGTTGAAGCCCGGGAAAACCAAGAGACCCAGTACTTC
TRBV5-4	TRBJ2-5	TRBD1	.	CASSLDRGHETQYF	TGTGCCAGCAGCTTGGACAGGGGGCACGAGACCCAGTACTTC
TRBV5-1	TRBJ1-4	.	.	CASSIGRSNEKLFF	TGCGCCAGCAGCATAGGGCGGAGTAATGAAAAACTGTTTTTT
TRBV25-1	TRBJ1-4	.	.	CASSDGGHNEKLFF	TGTGCCAGCAGTGATGGGGGGCATAATGAAAAACTGTTTTTT
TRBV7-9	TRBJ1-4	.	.	CASSDLLVRLEEKLFF	TGTGCCAGCAGCGACCTTTTGGTCCGTCTTGAGGAAAAACTGTTTTTT
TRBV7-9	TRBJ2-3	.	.	CASSFWQNTQYF	TGTGCCAGCAGCTTTTGGCAGAATACGCAGTATTTT
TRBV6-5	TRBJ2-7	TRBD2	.	CASSLRGAYYEQYF	TGTGCCAGCAGTTTGCGGGGGGCTTACTACGAGCAGTACTTC
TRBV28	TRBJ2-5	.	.	CASSFPLRGLGQETQYF	TGTGCCAGCAGTTTCCCTCTCCGAGGGCTCGGGCAAGAGACCCAGTACTTC
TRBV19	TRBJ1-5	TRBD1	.	CASSIRNAQGDNQPQHF	TGTGCCAGTAGTATTCGGAACGCTCAGGGGGACAATCAGCCCCAGCATTTT
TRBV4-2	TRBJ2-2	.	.	CASSQIGTAGTGELFF	TGTGCCAGCAGCCAGATCGGGACAGCGGGCACCGGGGAGCTGTTTTTT
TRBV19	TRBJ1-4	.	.	CASKRVGGEKLFF	TGTGCCAGTAAAAGAGTGGGCGGGGAAAAACTGTTTTTT
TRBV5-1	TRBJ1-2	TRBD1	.	CASSPGRDRVSHGYTF	TGCGCCAGCAGCCCGGGCCGGGACAGGGTTTCCCATGGCTACACCTTC
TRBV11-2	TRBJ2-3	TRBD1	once	CASSLGQGASDTQYF	TGTGCCAGCAGCTTAGGACAGGGGGCTTCAGATACGCAGTATTTT
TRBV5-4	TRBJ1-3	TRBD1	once	CASHRSVTGGGGNTIYF	TGTGCCAGCCATAGAAGCGTGACAGGGGGCGGTGGAAACACCATATATTTT
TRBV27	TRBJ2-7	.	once	CASSRKRAFSYEQYF	TGTGCCAGCAGTAGGAAACGGGCCTTCTCCTACGAGCAGTACTTC
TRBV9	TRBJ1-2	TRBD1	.	CASRGGEGGYLGGYTF	TGTGCCAGCAGGGGAGGGGAAGGGGGCTATCTGGGAGGCTACACCTTC
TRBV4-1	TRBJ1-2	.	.	CASSQGSAEAIFYGYTF	TGCGCCAGCAGCCAAGGGTCCGCCGAGGCCATTTTCTATGGCTACACCTTC